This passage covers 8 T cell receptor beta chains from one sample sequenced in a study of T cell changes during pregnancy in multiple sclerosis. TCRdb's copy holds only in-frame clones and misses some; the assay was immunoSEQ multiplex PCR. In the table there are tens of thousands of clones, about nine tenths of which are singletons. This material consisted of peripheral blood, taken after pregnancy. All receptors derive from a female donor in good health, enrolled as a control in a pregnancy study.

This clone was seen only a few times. CDR3 sequence reads: CASSVDGIAFYGYTF. The CDR3 coding sequence is TGTGCCAGCAGTGTCGACGGGATTGCGTTTTATGGCTACACCTTC. The chain carries TRBV2 and TRBJ1-2; the D is unclear. CDR1 is SNHLY, CDR2 FYNNEI, per germline. This CDR3 spans 15 amino acids. Trimming took 4 bases from V and 5 from J, leaving 17 bases between them.

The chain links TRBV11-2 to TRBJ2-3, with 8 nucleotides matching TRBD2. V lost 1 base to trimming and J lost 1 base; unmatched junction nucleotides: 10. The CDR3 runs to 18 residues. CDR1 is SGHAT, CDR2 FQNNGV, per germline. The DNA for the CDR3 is TGTGCCAGCAGCTTAGGGGGTGGGCGGGGGGCACGCACAGATACGCAGTATTTT. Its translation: CASSLGGGRGARTDTQYF.

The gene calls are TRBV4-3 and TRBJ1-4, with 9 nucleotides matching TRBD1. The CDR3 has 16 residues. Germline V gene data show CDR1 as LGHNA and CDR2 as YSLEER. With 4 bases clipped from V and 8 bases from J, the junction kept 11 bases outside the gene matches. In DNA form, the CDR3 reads TGCGCCAGCAGCCGAACCACGGGACAGGGCGGCGAAAAACTGTTTTTT. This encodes CASSRTTGQGGEKLFF.

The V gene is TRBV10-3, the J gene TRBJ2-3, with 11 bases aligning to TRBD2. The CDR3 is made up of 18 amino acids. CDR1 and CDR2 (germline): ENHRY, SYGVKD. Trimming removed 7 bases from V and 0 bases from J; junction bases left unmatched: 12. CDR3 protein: CAITVTSGAPDSTDTQYF. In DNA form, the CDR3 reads TGTGCCATCACGGTGACTAGCGGGGCGCCCGACAGCACAGATACGCAGTATTTT.

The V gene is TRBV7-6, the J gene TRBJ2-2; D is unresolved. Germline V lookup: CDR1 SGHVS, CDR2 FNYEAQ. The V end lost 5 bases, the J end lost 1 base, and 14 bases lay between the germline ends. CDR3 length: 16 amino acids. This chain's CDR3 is CASSRVQVGNTGELFF. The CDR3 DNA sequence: TGTGCCAGCAGCCGTGTCCAGGTTGGGAACACCGGGGAGCTGTTTTTT.

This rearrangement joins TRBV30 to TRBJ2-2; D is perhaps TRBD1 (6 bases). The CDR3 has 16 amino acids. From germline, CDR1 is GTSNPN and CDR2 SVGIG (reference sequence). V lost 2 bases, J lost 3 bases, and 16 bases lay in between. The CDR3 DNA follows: TGTGCCTGGAGTCTTCCCGGGACACGCGACACCGGGGAGCTGTTTTTT. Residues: CAWSLPGTRDTGELFF.

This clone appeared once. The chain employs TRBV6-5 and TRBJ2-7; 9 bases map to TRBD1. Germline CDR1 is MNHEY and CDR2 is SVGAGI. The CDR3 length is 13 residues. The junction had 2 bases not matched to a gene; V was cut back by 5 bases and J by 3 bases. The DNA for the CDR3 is TGTGCCAGCAGTACAGGGGGCGGCTACGAGCAGTACTTC. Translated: CASSTGGGYEQYF.

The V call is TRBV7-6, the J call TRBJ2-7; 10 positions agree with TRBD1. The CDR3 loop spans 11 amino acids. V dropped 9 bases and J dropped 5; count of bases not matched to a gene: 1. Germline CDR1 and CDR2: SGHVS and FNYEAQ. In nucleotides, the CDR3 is TGTGCCAGGGGGACAGGGGACGAGCAGTACTTC. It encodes CARGTGDEQYF. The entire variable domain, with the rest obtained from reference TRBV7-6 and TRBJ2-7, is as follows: GAGVSQSPRYKVTKRGQDVALRCDPISGHVSLYWYRQALGQGPEFLTYFNYEAQQDKSGLPNDRFSAERPEGSISTLTIQRTEQRDSAMYRCARGTGDEQYFGPGTRLTVT.